What follows is one T cell receptor beta chain and its context. It was with a sample-barcoded 5' primer and a J-beta primer mix that a second PCR of roughly 7 to 11 cycles was run. TCRdb re-called the 5' RACE reads through MiXCR, storing one row per CDR3 protein. The profile shows around 1.5 million distinct CDR3 sequences, 45% to 70% of them singletons. This record belongs to a study of blood T cells in healthy people across ages. Per-sample PBMC isolation yielded at least 6 million cells. With 4 bases removed from V and 0 bases from J, the gap between germline ends came to 14 bases. Per the germline V gene, CDR1 is SGHKS and CDR2 is YYEKEE (reference sequence). The CDR3 spans 15 residues.

The origin of this receptor is a man between 18 and 35 years old in good health. The chain uses TRBV5-5 and TRBJ2-7; D might be TRBD1 or TRBD2, each matching 6 bases. The sequenced sample was blood. CDR3 nucleotides: TGTGCCAGCAGCCCGCGGGACACCAGCTCCTACGAGCAGTACTTC. Translation: CASSPRDTSSYEQYF.